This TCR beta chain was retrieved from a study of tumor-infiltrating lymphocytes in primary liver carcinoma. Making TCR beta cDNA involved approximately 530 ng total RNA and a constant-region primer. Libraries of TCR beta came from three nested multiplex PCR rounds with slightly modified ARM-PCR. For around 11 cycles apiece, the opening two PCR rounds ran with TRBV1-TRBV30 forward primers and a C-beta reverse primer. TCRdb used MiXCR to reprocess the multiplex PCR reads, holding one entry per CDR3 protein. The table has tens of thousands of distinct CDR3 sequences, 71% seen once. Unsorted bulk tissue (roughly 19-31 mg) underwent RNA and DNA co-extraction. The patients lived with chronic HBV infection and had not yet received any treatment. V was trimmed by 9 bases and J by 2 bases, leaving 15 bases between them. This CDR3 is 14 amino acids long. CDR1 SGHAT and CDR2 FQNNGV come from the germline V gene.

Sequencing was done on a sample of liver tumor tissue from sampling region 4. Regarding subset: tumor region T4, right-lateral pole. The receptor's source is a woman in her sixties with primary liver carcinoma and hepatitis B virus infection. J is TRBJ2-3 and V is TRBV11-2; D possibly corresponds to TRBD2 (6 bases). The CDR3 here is CASSAGLPTDTQYF. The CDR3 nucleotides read TGTGCCAGTAGCGCGGGGCTTCCCACAGATACGCAGTATTTT.